The 23 T cell receptor beta chains below all came from one sample that was sequenced in a study of shared clonotypes between healthy human individuals. In the naive CD8 group, cells lacked CD45RO and were positively selected for CCR7, so terminally differentiated effector memory CD45RA+ cells were left out. Generated by immunoSEQ multiplex PCR, the TCRdb table keeps only in-frame clones and is missing some. The repertoire has about 2 million clones, less than 95% of them found once; the top ten carry roughly 1%. The sequenced sample was naive CD8+ T cells sorted from blood. All receptors derive from a young man in good health.

With respect to this clone: Different DNA sequences within this sample yield the same CDR3. V gene TRBV4-1 combines with J gene TRBJ1-1; D not resolved. Germline CDR1 MGHRA, CDR2 YSYEKL. V dropped 1 base and J dropped 5 bases, with 2 bases sitting between them. CDR3 length: 11 residues. DNA for the CDR3: TGCGCCAGCAGCCAAGCTACTGAAGCTTTCTTT. It specifies CASSQATEAFF.

The genes are TRBV19 and TRBJ2-7; tentative D call: TRBD1 (6 bases). The germline gives CDR1 LNHDA, CDR2 SQIVND (reference sequence). The ends were cut back, 8 bases at V and 0 bases at J, with 14 bases in the middle. The CDR3 loop spans 14 amino acids. The CDR3 nucleotides read TGTGCCAGTGCTACAGGGCTAAGCTCCTACGAGCAGTACTTC. Translating gives CASATGLSSYEQYF. Filled out from reference TRBV19 and TRBJ2-7, the complete variable domain reads DGGITQSPKYLFRKEGQNVTLSCEQNLNHDAMYWYRQDPGQGLRLIYYSQIVNDFQKGDIAEGYSVSREKKESFPLTVTSAQKNPTAFYLCASATGLSSYEQYFGPGTRLTVT.

The chain uses TRBV6-5 and TRBJ1-6, with a possible D match to TRBD1 (5 bases). There are 16 residues in the CDR3. Germline CDR1 reads MNHEY; CDR2 reads SVGAGI. V lost 0 bases to trimming and J lost 10 bases, with 16 bases between them. CDR3 sequence (DNA): TGTGCCAGCAGTTACTCGATACCCGGGGCGGAATCACCCCTCCACTTT. Encoded protein: CASSYSIPGAESPLHF.

V usage is TRBV27 and J usage is TRBJ1-5; 8 positions match TRBD1. Trimming at V came to 5 bases and at J to 4 bases, leaving 7 bases not matched to a gene. The CDR3 consists of 15 residues. Germline assignment: CDR1 MNHEY and CDR2 SMNVEV (reference sequence). The CDR3, as DNA: TGTGCCAGCAGTGCGGGACAGGTGACGAATCAGCCCCAGCATTTT. Protein product: CASSAGQVTNQPQHF.

This chain links TRBV15 with TRBJ2-2; unclear D gene. Between the trimmed V and J ends, which lost 5 bases and 3 bases, there was a span of 4 bases. In germline, CDR1 is LNHNV, CDR2 YYDKDF (reference sequence). The CDR3 is made up of 12 amino acids. The CDR3 loop is CATSEYTGELFF. In DNA, the CDR3 is TGTGCCACCAGCGAGTACACCGGGGAGCTGTTTTTT.

The V gene is TRBV30, the J gene TRBJ2-2; possible D gene TRBD1, 6 bases. V lost 3 bases to trimming and J lost 0 bases, with 8 bases between them. CDR1 GTSNPN and CDR2 SVGIG come from the germline V gene (reference sequence). The CDR3 sequence is 14 residues long. The CDR3 region is CAWRDSANTGELFF. The CDR3 coding sequence is TGTGCCTGGAGGGACAGCGCGAACACCGGGGAGCTGTTTTTT.

This chain connects TRBV4-1 to TRBJ2-1; TRBD2 agrees at 10 bases. The CDR3 extends over 16 amino acids. The germline CDR1 and CDR2 sequences are MGHRA and YSYEKL. V lost 2 bases, J lost 9 bases, and 10 bases stayed unmatched. CDR3 sequence reads: CASSQYLAGAGGEQFF. CDR3 DNA sequence: TGCGCCAGCAGCCAATATCTAGCGGGGGCAGGGGGTGAGCAGTTCTTC.

The chain combines TRBV2 with TRBJ2-1; 14 bases are a match to TRBD2. The germline gives CDR1 SNHLY, CDR2 FYNNEI. The CDR3 consists of 15 residues. Trimming at V came to 7 bases and at J to 9 bases, leaving 8 bases not matched to a gene. The CDR3: CASTRLAGGPGEQFF. The CDR3 nucleotides read TGTGCCAGCACCCGACTAGCGGGAGGGCCCGGTGAGCAGTTCTTC.

The V call is TRBV4-1, the J call TRBJ1-4, with D possibly TRBD1 on 5 matching bases. CDR1 MGHRA and CDR2 YSYEKL come from the germline V gene. The ends were cut back, 1 base at V and 8 bases at J, with 11 bases in the middle. This CDR3 contains 14 residues. The CDR3 is CASSQVGEREKLFF. DNA for the CDR3: TGCGCCAGCAGCCAAGTGGGGGAAAGGGAAAAACTGTTTTTT.

Of note for this clone: The same CDR3 arises from other DNA sequences in this sample as well. The chain couples TRBV30 to TRBJ1-1; D gene unclear. The V gene's germline CDR1 is GTSNPN and CDR2 SVGIG (reference sequence). The V end lost 2 bases, the J end lost 8 bases, and 6 bases lay between the germline ends. The CDR3 length is 10 residues. The CDR3 loop reads CAWSSVEAFF. In nucleotides, the CDR3 is TGTGCCTGGAGTTCTGTAGAAGCTTTCTTT.

The gene calls are TRBV6-5 and TRBJ2-1; D not resolved. This CDR3 region has 14 residues. CDR1 and CDR2 (germline): MNHEY, SVGAGI. Trimming shortened V by 2 bases and J by 0 bases, and 5 bases separated the two germline ends. This CDR3 reads CASSYRTSYNEQFF. The CDR3 DNA reads as TGTGCCAGCAGTTACAGGACCTCCTACAATGAGCAGTTCTTC.

This chain connects TRBV18 to TRBJ2-3; 9 bases fit TRBD1. The CDR3 spans 17 residues. V gave up 5 bases and J gave up 6 bases; unmatched junction bases: 15. CDR1 and CDR2 (germline): KGHSH, LQKENI. DNA of the CDR3: TGTGCCAGCTCATCTAACCCCGGGACAGGGCAATGGGATACGCAGTATTTT. The encoded protein is CASSSNPGTGQWDTQYF.

The genes are TRBV2 and TRBJ2-5; possibly TRBD2 for D (6 bases). This CDR3 region has 14 residues. Germline-derived CDR1 and CDR2 are SNHLY and FYNNEI. V gave up 3 bases and J gave up 4 bases, with 12 bases separating them. The CDR3 DNA sequence: TGTGCCAGCAGTGACGGGGACTCTGGAGAGACCCAGTACTTC. Its protein product is CASSDGDSGETQYF.

CDR3 bases: TGTGCCAGCACCGGGACATCCCCCTCCTACGAGCAGTACTTC. Amino acids: CASTGTSPSYEQYF. V and J are TRBV2 and TRBJ2-7; a possible D gene is TRBD1 (6 bases). There are 14 residues in the CDR3. Per germline, CDR1 SNHLY and CDR2 FYNNEI. V was pared by 7 bases and J by 0 bases, with 13 bases between.

As regards this clone: This CDR3 is also generated by other DNA sequences in the sample. The J gene is TRBJ1-6, the V gene TRBV4-1; TRBD1 might be the D (5 bases). V lost 1 base and J 7 bases, leaving 11 bases between the germline ends. Germline values: CDR1 MGHRA, CDR2 YSYEKL. The CDR3 covers 15 residues. This chain's CDR3 is CASSQVGTGNSPLHF. The CDR3 DNA reads as TGCGCCAGCAGCCAAGTGGGGACGGGAAATTCACCCCTCCACTTT.

This sequence joins TRBV6-1 and TRBJ2-7; the D call may be TRBD1 or TRBD2 (5 bases each). Germline values: CDR1 MNHNS, CDR2 SASEGT. The CDR3 is 13 amino acids. Trimming removed 6 bases from V and 2 bases from J, with 11 bases in between. The chain's CDR3 is CASSFGTAYEQYF. CDR3 bases: TGTGCCAGCAGCTTCGGGACGGCCTACGAGCAGTACTTC.

This chain joins TRBV6-6 and TRBJ2-2; 8 bases align to TRBD1. V trimming: 4 bases; J trimming: 3 bases; junction bases outside the gene matches: 7. CDR1 is MNHNY, CDR2 SVGAGI, per germline (reference sequence). The CDR3 is 16 residues long. CDR3 region: CASSSITGGDTGELFF. CDR3 bases: TGTGCCAGCAGTTCAATAACAGGGGGAGACACCGGGGAGCTGTTTTTT.

The chain employs TRBV19 and TRBJ2-5; D is unclear. Germline CDR1 reads LNHDA; CDR2 reads SQIVND (reference sequence). The CDR3 extends over 13 amino acids. V dropped 1 base and J dropped 1 base, with 4 bases sitting between them. CDR3: CASSIGAQETQYF. CDR3 bases: TGTGCCAGTAGTATAGGGGCCCAAGAGACCCAGTACTTC.

This chain uses TRBV5-6 with TRBJ1-5; TRBD1 matches 10 bases. The germline V gene has CDR1 SGHDT and CDR2 YYEEEE. J lost 4 bases, V lost 4 bases, and 5 bases had no gene match. The CDR3 runs to 15 residues. Here the CDR3 reads CASSPTGQGNQPQHF. Written as DNA, the CDR3 is TGTGCCAGCAGCCCGACGGGACAGGGGAATCAGCCCCAGCATTTT.

CDR3 protein: CASSLEEGWDYGYTF. Here the CDR3 DNA reads TGTGCCAGCAGCTTGGAGGAGGGTTGGGACTATGGCTACACCTTC. The chain recombines TRBV5-6 with TRBJ1-2; D ambiguous. The CDR3 has 15 amino acids. Trimming removed 0 bases from V and 3 bases from J, with 12 bases in between. Germline V gene data show CDR1 as SGHDT and CDR2 as YYEEEE.

This clone was seen a few times. V and J are TRBV5-6 and TRBJ2-5; either TRBD1 or TRBD2 may supply D (5 bases each). CDR1 and CDR2 (germline): SGHDT, YYEEEE. This CDR3 is built from 14 residues. The germline V and J ends were trimmed by 2 bases and 5 bases, with 13 bases remaining between them. The DNA of the CDR3 is TGTGCCAGCAGCTTTGGGACCCCAATGGAGACCCAGTACTTC. As protein: CASSFGTPMETQYF.

Comments on this clone: Other DNA sequences in this specimen translate into the identical CDR3. The rearrangement joins TRBV9 to TRBJ2-2, with 10 positions matching TRBD2. Germline lookup yields CDR1 SGDLS and CDR2 YYNGEE. The V and J ends lost 4 bases and 5 bases, in that order; junction bases with no gene match: 8. The CDR3 contains 16 residues. The CDR3 loop is CASSPWTSGGTGELFF. CDR3 bases: TGTGCCAGCAGCCCTTGGACTAGCGGAGGGACCGGGGAGCTGTTTTTT.

V gene TRBV7-9 combines with J gene TRBJ2-1; 10 positions agree with TRBD1. V was pared by 2 bases and J by 3 bases, with 1 base of the junction left unmatched. This CDR3 has 15 residues. CDR1 is SEHNR and CDR2 is FQNEAQ in the germline V gene (reference sequence). CDR3 in amino acids: CASSLRDRGYNEQFF. As DNA, the CDR3 is TGTGCCAGCAGCTTACGGGACAGGGGCTACAATGAGCAGTTCTTC.